This passage covers 31 T cell receptor beta chains from one sample sequenced in a study of beta chain features in type 1 diabetes. The sequenced template was cDNA made from the entire isolated RNA. TCRdb's copy holds only in-frame clones and misses some; the assay was immunoSEQ multiplex PCR. Seen here are hundreds of thousands of clones, roughly an eighth observed once, and the top ten hold roughly 0.04%. Broader study findings: Shortening of TCRB CDR3s, moderate but significant, appeared in all four CD4+ subsets of Type 1 diabetes patients.

For these TCRs, the target antigens are not known. The sample was naive CD4+ T cells from blood. Receptor source: a man between 18 and 29 years old with type 1 diabetes.

V and J are TRBV29-1 and TRBJ1-2; D unclear. This CDR3 comprises 15 residues. V shed 0 bases and J shed 7 bases, with 18 bases lying between them. The germline V gene encodes CDR1 SQVTM and CDR2 ANQGSEA. The CDR3 DNA follows: TGCAGCGTTGAAGAGGGCAGACGGGAGTTCGGTGGCTACACCTTC. As protein: CSVEEGRREFGGYTF.

This chain links TRBV14 with TRBJ2-5; 8 nucleotides match TRBD1. CDR1 is SGHDN, CDR2 FVKESK, per germline. After removal of 4 bases from V and 4 bases from J, the junction contained 5 bases not matched to a gene. CDR3 length: 14 amino acids. CDR3 amino acids: CASSLRTGRETQYF. CDR3 in DNA: TGTGCCAGCAGCCTTCGGACAGGGAGAGAGACCCAGTACTTC.

The chain recombines TRBV7-2 with TRBJ2-1, with D uncertain. The CDR3 is made up of 11 amino acids. Per germline, CDR1 SGHTA and CDR2 FQGNSA. The ends were cut back, 6 bases at V and 4 bases at J, with 4 bases in the middle. The CDR3 spells CASSEYNEQFF. DNA for the CDR3: TGTGCCAGCAGTGAGTACAATGAGCAGTTCTTC.

This clone was seen a handful of times. V gene TRBV28 combines with J gene TRBJ2-3; weak D call: TRBD1 (5 bases). The CDR3 contains 14 residues. V was pared by 3 bases and J by 1 base, with 8 bases between. Germline V gene data show CDR1 as MDHEN and CDR2 as SYDVKM. The DNA for the CDR3 is TGTGCCAGCAGTTTTCAGGGTGGCACAGATACGCAGTATTTT. Its protein product is CASSFQGGTDTQYF.

The sample holds a few counts of this clone. The J gene is TRBJ2-7, the V gene TRBV29-1; a weak D match, TRBD2 (5 bases). Germline values: CDR1 SQVTM, CDR2 ANQGSEA. Trimming cost V 2 bases and J 2 bases, with 10 bases left between them. The CDR3 is 13 residues long. In DNA form, the CDR3 reads TGCAGCGTTGAAAGCGGACGCACCTACGAGCAGTACTTC. Translated: CSVESGRTYEQYF.

The genes are TRBV5-1 and TRBJ1-4; D call uncertain. CDR3 size: 13 residues. Trimming left V 0 bases short and J 8 bases short, with 8 bases between. Germline CDR1 reads SGHRS; CDR2 reads YFSETQ. CDR3 in amino acids: CASSLAVSEKLFF. The CDR3 DNA reads TGCGCCAGCAGCTTGGCAGTGTCGGAAAAACTGTTTTTT.

V gene TRBV4-2 combines with J gene TRBJ2-1; the D gene could be TRBD1 or TRBD2 (5 bases each). The CDR3 has 13 residues. The germline V and J ends were trimmed by 4 bases and 5 bases, with 9 bases remaining between them. Germline V gene sequence: CDR1 LGHNA, CDR2 YNFKEQ. The CDR3 nucleotides read TGTGCCAGCAGCCTTGGGGACGACAATGAGCAGTTCTTC. It yields the protein CASSLGDDNEQFF.

This clone has only a few counts. The chain couples TRBV18 to TRBJ2-1; 7 bases map to TRBD2. Germline CDR1 is KGHSH and CDR2 is LQKENI. The V and J ends lost 1 base and 12 bases, in that order; junction bases with no gene match: 3. This CDR3 region has 12 residues. CDR3 in amino acids: CASSPRRGTQFF. As DNA, the CDR3 is TGTGCCAGCTCACCACGGCGGGGGACGCAGTTCTTC.

This clone was picked up a small number of times. This sequence joins TRBV6-6 and TRBJ1-2; weak D call: TRBD1 (6 bases). There are 12 residues in the CDR3. V lost 7 bases to trimming and J lost 6 bases, with 12 bases between them. Germline V lookup: CDR1 MNHNY, CDR2 SVGAGI (reference sequence). DNA of the CDR3: TGTGCCAGCACCGACAGGTTCCATGGCTACACCTTC. This sequence encodes CASTDRFHGYTF.

Only a few counts were recorded for this clone. This chain connects TRBV7-9 to TRBJ2-7; unclear D gene. This CDR3 contains 11 residues. V gave up 7 bases and J gave up 4 bases, with 8 bases separating them. In germline, CDR1 is SEHNR, CDR2 FQNEAQ (reference sequence). CDR3 protein: CASTSSYEQYF. CDR3 nucleotide sequence: TGTGCCAGCACCTCGAGTTACGAGCAGTACTTC.

This clone was seen more than once but under ten times. The chain recombines TRBV9 with TRBJ1-3, with 7 bases matching TRBD1. Trimming took 3 bases from V and 4 from J; bases not matched to a gene: 7. CDR1 SGDLS and CDR2 YYNGEE come from the germline V gene. This CDR3 contains 15 residues. The CDR3 DNA sequence: TGTGCCAGCAGCGAGGAGACAGGGTTCGGAAACACCATATATTTT. The encoded protein is CASSEETGFGNTIYF.

The chain is built from TRBV28 and TRBJ2-1; D gene unclear. The CDR3 is made up of 12 amino acids. CDR1 and CDR2 (germline): MDHEN, SYDVKM. V was clipped by 3 bases and J by 5 bases, with 5 bases between them. CDR3 loop: CASSLPHNEQFF. CDR3 coding DNA: TGTGCCAGCAGTTTGCCCCACAATGAGCAGTTCTTC. The variable domain in full, with the rest retrieved from reference TRBV28 and TRBJ2-1, is DVKVTQSSRYLVKRTGEKVFLECVQDMDHENMFWYRQDPGLGLRLIYFSYDVKMKEKGDIPEGYSVSREKKERFSLILESASTNQTSMYLCASSLPHNEQFFGPGTRLTVL.

This chain connects TRBV6-6 to TRBJ2-1, with TRBD1 matching over 8 bases. This CDR3 comprises 13 residues. After removal of 5 bases from V and 8 bases from J, the junction contained 5 bases not matched to a gene. Germline CDR1 reads MNHNY; CDR2 reads SVGAGI (reference sequence). The CDR3 protein is CASSQGQVYEQFF. As DNA, the CDR3 is TGTGCCAGCAGTCAGGGACAGGTCTATGAGCAGTTCTTC.

This clone was seen at least ten times. The V and J genes are TRBV5-4 and TRBJ2-6; D possibly corresponds to TRBD1 (5 bases). The V gene's germline CDR1 is SGHNT and CDR2 YYREEE (reference sequence). Trimming left V 10 bases short and J 0 bases short, with 11 bases between. CDR3 size: 14 residues. CDR3 coding DNA: TGTGCCGTGCCCAGGGACTCTGGGGCCAACGTCCTGACTTTC. Protein product: CAVPRDSGANVLTF.

This clone was seen only a few times. The J gene is TRBJ2-1, the V gene TRBV5-1; the D gene is possibly TRBD2 (6 bases). The CDR3 has 16 residues. The germline V and J ends were trimmed by 0 bases and 4 bases, with 14 bases remaining between them. Germline assignment: CDR1 SGHRS and CDR2 YFSETQ. The CDR3 sequence is CASSLAGLGGYNEQFF. Written as DNA, the CDR3 is TGCGCCAGCAGCTTGGCGGGGCTCGGGGGATACAATGAGCAGTTCTTC.

This clone was counted a few times. This chain links TRBV7-2 with TRBJ2-1; 9 bases align to TRBD2. There are 15 residues in the CDR3. With 6 bases clipped from V and 4 bases from J, the junction kept 7 bases outside the gene matches. CDR1 SGHTA and CDR2 FQGNSA come from the germline V gene. For the CDR3, the DNA is TGTGCCAGCAGTTCCGGGACTAGCATTTACAATGAGCAGTTCTTC. Encoded protein: CASSSGTSIYNEQFF.

This clone was seen a few times. The V and J genes are TRBV28 and TRBJ2-1, with D unresolved. CDR1 and CDR2 (germline): MDHEN, SYDVKM. There are 15 residues in the CDR3. The V gene lost 7 bases and the J gene lost 7 bases, with 20 bases spanning the gap. In nucleotides, the CDR3 is TGTGCCAGCAACACCCCTGGGGATTTGTGGAATGAGCAGTTCTTC. Its protein is CASNTPGDLWNEQFF.

This clone was observed a handful of times. The J gene is TRBJ2-7, the V gene TRBV11-1; no clear D. The CDR3 contains 13 residues. Deletions cut 5 bases from V and 0 bases from J, with 8 bases between. Germline assignment: CDR1 SGHAT and CDR2 FQDESV (reference sequence). The CDR3 spells CASSRAHSYEQYF. The CDR3 nucleotides read TGTGCCAGCAGCCGGGCCCACTCCTACGAGCAGTACTTC.

The chain couples TRBV21-1 to TRBJ1-2; the D segment call TRBD1 is taken from the table without a DNA check. TRBV21-1 is a pseudogene. This CDR3 has 13 amino acids. Here the CDR3 DNA reads TGTGCCAGCAGCCCTGACAGGGAGTCTGGCTACACCTTC. Encoded protein: CASSPDRESGYTF.

J is TRBJ2-1 and V is TRBV30, with TRBD2 identical over 9 bases. The V gene end was trimmed by 3 bases and the J gene end by 3 bases; junction bases not matched to a gene: 12. The CDR3 totals 17 residues. Germline V CDR1 and CDR2: GTSNPN, SVGIG (reference sequence). CDR3 sequence reads: CAWSLQILAGHYNEQFF. The DNA of the CDR3 is TGTGCCTGGAGCCTACAAATTCTAGCGGGACACTACAATGAGCAGTTCTTC.

This clone was seen only a few times. The V call is TRBV6-5, the J call TRBJ2-3; possibly TRBD2 for D (6 bases). Germline CDR1 and CDR2: MNHEY and SVGAGI. This CDR3 is 16 amino acids long. V was trimmed by 1 base and J by 1 base, leaving 12 bases between them. The CDR3: CASSYWGESGTDTQYF. In DNA form, the CDR3 reads TGTGCCAGCAGTTACTGGGGGGAAAGTGGCACAGATACGCAGTATTTT.

This clone was counted between two and nine times. The chain combines TRBV7-2 with TRBJ2-2; tentatively, D is TRBD2 (6 bases). The germline CDR1 and CDR2 sequences are SGHTA and FQGNSA. CDR3 length equals 15 residues. Between the trimmed V and J ends, which lost 5 bases and 7 bases, there was a span of 17 bases. The CDR3, as DNA: TGTGCCAGCAGCCTTGCGGGGCTACCCGGCGGGGAGCTGTTTTTT. Translation gives CASSLAGLPGGELFF.

This clone was recorded a few times. This sequence joins TRBV28 and TRBJ2-1, with 11 bases lining up with TRBD2. Germline CDR1 is MDHEN and CDR2 is SYDVKM. This CDR3 spans 14 amino acids. Trimming at V came to 11 bases and at J to 0 bases, leaving 3 bases not matched to a gene. CDR3 loop: CAALAGGSYNEQFF. The CDR3, as DNA: TGTGCCGCTCTAGCGGGGGGCTCCTACAATGAGCAGTTCTTC.

The sample holds a few counts of this clone. The rearrangement uses TRBV5-1 and TRBJ1-2; the D is unclear. Trimming stripped 4 bases from V and 5 bases from J, with 12 bases between. Germline V gene data show CDR1 as SGHRS and CDR2 as YFSETQ. The CDR3 covers 13 residues. CDR3 protein: CASSPAEGYGYTF. The CDR3 DNA is TGCGCCAGCAGCCCGGCCGAAGGGTATGGCTACACCTTC.

The chain joins TRBV6-5 to TRBJ2-4; the D gene is possibly TRBD2 (6 bases). V lost 0 bases, J lost 9 bases, and 18 bases lay in between. The germline V gene encodes CDR1 MNHEY and CDR2 SVGAGI. This CDR3 region has 16 residues. The CDR3 protein is CASSYSPEEGRSIQYF. CDR3 in DNA: TGTGCCAGCAGTTACTCGCCCGAGGAGGGCAGGTCCATTCAGTACTTC.

This clone was found a few times. The chain joins TRBV5-1 to TRBJ2-7; 11 bases agree with TRBD1. With 4 bases clipped from V and 3 bases from J, the junction kept 3 bases outside the gene matches. Germline V CDR1 and CDR2: SGHRS, YFSETQ. The CDR3 length is 14 residues. CDR3 nucleotides: TGCGCCAGCAGCGTAGGGACAGGGGGCTACGAGCAGTACTTC. Protein sequence: CASSVGTGGYEQYF.

This clone was observed a few times. This sequence joins TRBV19 and TRBJ2-1; D gene ambiguous. The CDR3 spans 16 residues. Trimming stripped 10 bases from V and 3 bases from J, with 22 bases between. Germline V CDR1 and CDR2: LNHDA, SQIVND (reference sequence). The CDR3 is CATLPGPEVDYNEQFF. In nucleotides, the CDR3 is TGTGCCACCCTCCCAGGCCCAGAAGTTGACTACAATGAGCAGTTCTTC.

CDR3 residues: CASSLLGLLNTEAFF. CDR3 nucleotide sequence: TGCGCCAGCAGCTTGCTGGGACTTCTGAACACTGAAGCTTTCTTT. The gene calls are TRBV5-1 and TRBJ1-1; perhaps TRBD1 as D (5 bases). V was pared by 1 base and J by 0 bases, with 10 bases between. The V gene's germline CDR1 is SGHRS and CDR2 YFSETQ. The CDR3 is 15 residues long.

The rearrangement joins TRBV5-1 to TRBJ2-3, with D possibly TRBD2 on 6 matching bases. CDR3 length equals 17 residues. Germline CDR1 SGHRS, CDR2 YFSETQ. The V gene lost 0 bases and the J gene lost 2 bases, with 16 bases spanning the gap. DNA for the CDR3: TGCGCCAGCAGCTTGGAGGTTCCCGGGACTCTCACAGATACGCAGTATTTT. The encoded protein is CASSLEVPGTLTDTQYF.

This sequence joins TRBV11-2 and TRBJ2-7; D not resolved. Germline assignment: CDR1 SGHAT and CDR2 FQNNGV. The V gene lost 2 bases and the J gene lost 6 bases, with 11 bases spanning the gap. This CDR3 contains 13 residues. The CDR3 protein is CASSLIDGGEQYF. In DNA, the CDR3 is TGTGCCAGCAGCTTAATTGACGGTGGCGAGCAGTACTTC.

This clone was observed a few times. Other DNA sequences in this sample translate to the same CDR3. The V and J genes are TRBV6-5 and TRBJ1-5, with TRBD1 matching 11 bases. V was pared by 5 bases and J by 1 base, with 1 base of the junction left unmatched. CDR1 is MNHEY, CDR2 SVGAGI, per germline. The CDR3 extends over 15 amino acids. CDR3 amino acids: CASSRTGGSNQPQHF. The CDR3 DNA reads TGTGCCAGCAGTCGGACAGGGGGCAGCAATCAGCCCCAGCATTTT.